These T cell receptor beta chains were read from a single sample in a study of blood T cell repertoires in COVID-19. This table comes from immunoSEQ multiplex PCR, and its TCRdb copy is limited to in-frame clones, with some not included. The sample consists of some 30,000 clones, around 85% of them appearing once. The specimen was peripheral blood. These TCRs come from a man aged 60 to 69 with active COVID-19. Both conserved end residues are part of each CDR3. A D gene is named only where the DNA matches it firmly. The listing skips clone size in some rows; elsewhere it reads once, few, many or a size class.

>TRBD1|TRBV27|TRBJ2-1|-
CASSLSPGQGFPNEQFF
TGTGCCAGCAGTTTATCCCCGGGACAGGGGTTCCCCAATGAGCAGTTCTTC
>-|TRBV28|TRBJ1-2|-
CASSLPTDGYTF
TGTGCCAGCAGTCTGCCTACGGATGGCTACACCTTC
>TRBD2|TRBV5-1|TRBJ2-5|-
CASRTSGAQETQYF
TGCGCCAGCAGGACTAGCGGAGCCCAAGAGACCCAGTACTTC
>-|TRBV6-5|TRBJ1-2|-
CAIKGVRGYTF
TGTGCCATAAAGGGAGTACGTGGCTACACCTTC
>-|TRBV14|TRBJ1-1|-
CASSQVDRLTTEAFF
TGTGCCAGCAGCCAAGTCGACAGGTTGACCACTGAAGCTTTCTTT
>TRBD1|TRBV24-1|TRBJ2-1|-
CATSDFDRAYNEQFF
TGTGCCACCAGTGATTTCGACAGGGCCTACAATGAGCAGTTCTTC
>TRBD2|TRBV2|TRBJ2-3|-
CASSRTSGTDTQYF
TGTGCCAGCAGTAGGACTAGCGGCACAGATACGCAGTATTTT
>TRBD2|TRBV27|TRBJ2-7|-
CASKPQRDLVYEQYF
TGTGCCAGCAAACCGCAGCGGGACCTCGTCTACGAGCAGTACTTC
>-|TRBV6-5|TRBJ2-7|-
CAINSGRGYEQYF
TGTGCCATTAACTCCGGACGGGGCTACGAGCAGTACTTC
>-|TRBV7-9|TRBJ2-1|-
CASSLVGSGLIYNEQFF
TGTGCCAGCAGCTTAGTCGGTAGCGGATTGATTTACAATGAGCAGTTCTTC
>TRBD1|TRBV3-1/TRBV3-2|TRBJ2-7|-
CASSQGAGTGSYEQYF
TGTGCCAGCAGCCAAGGGGCCGGGACAGGGTCCTACGAGCAGTACTTC
>TRBD1|TRBV27|TRBJ2-1|-
CASSYAGTGNRNEQFF
TGTGCCAGCAGTTACGCCGGGACAGGAAATCGGAATGAGCAGTTCTTC
>-|TRBV19|TRBJ1-1|-
CASPPLGGAGAEAFF
TGTGCCAGTCCCCCCCTTGGGGGGGCTGGGGCTGAAGCTTTCTTT
>TRBD2|TRBV11-3|TRBJ2-1|-
CASSPGVAGAGEQFF
TGTGCCAGCAGCCCTGGGGTAGCGGGAGCTGGGGAGCAGTTCTTC
>TRBD1|TRBV27|TRBJ2-2|-
CASTTPDRVYTGELFF
TGTGCCAGCACCACCCCGGACAGGGTGTATACCGGGGAGCTGTTTTTT
>-|TRBV5-6|TRBJ2-6|-
CASSSERWGAGANVLTF
TGTGCCAGCAGCTCGGAGCGGTGGGGTGCTGGGGCCAACGTCCTGACTTTC
>TRBD2|TRBV10-2|TRBJ2-4|-
CASTGLATKNIQYF
TGCGCCAGCACGGGACTAGCGACGAAAAACATTCAGTACTTC
>-|TRBV2|TRBJ2-6|-
CATQRAYSSGANVLTF
TGTGCCACTCAGAGGGCCTACTCATCTGGGGCCAACGTCCTGACTTTC
>-|TRBV6-5|TRBJ2-1|-
CASRAVSSYNEQFF
TGTGCCAGCAGAGCGGTAAGCTCCTACAATGAGCAGTTCTTC
>-|TRBV13|TRBJ1-2|few
CASSLGQNYGYTF
TGTGCCAGCAGCTTAGGACAGAACTATGGCTACACCTTC
>-|TRBV27|TRBJ1-2|-
CASSLYGKGYTF
TGTGCCAGCAGTTTATACGGTAAAGGCTACACCTTC
>TRBD2|TRBV15|TRBJ2-3|-
CATSRDSRTSGRTSTDTQYF
TGTGCCACCAGCAGAGATTCCCGGACTAGCGGGAGGACTTCCACAGATACGCAGTATTTT
>-|TRBV19|TRBJ2-2|-
CASGPTWLNTGELFF
TGTGCCAGTGGGCCGACCTGGCTGAACACCGGGGAGCTGTTTTTT
>-|TRBV5-4|TRBJ1-4|-
CASSLRGGGEKLFF
TGTGCCAGCAGCTTGAGGGGAGGAGGGGAAAAACTGTTTTTT
>-|TRBV28|TRBJ1-2|-
CASTVGGSGYTF
TGTGCCAGCACCGTGGGGGGAAGTGGCTACACCTTC
>TRBD2|TRBV9|TRBJ2-3|-
CASSGPTSGRRDTQYF
TGTGCCAGCAGCGGACCGACTAGCGGGAGGCGAGATACGCAGTATTTT
>-|TRBV12-5|TRBJ2-1|few
CASGLAPFDEQFF
TGTGCTAGTGGTTTGGCCCCCTTTGATGAGCAGTTCTTC
>TRBD2|TRBV5-4|TRBJ2-1|-
CASSLVASGRGDNEQFF
TGTGCCAGCAGCTTGGTCGCTAGCGGGAGAGGTGACAATGAGCAGTTCTTC
>TRBD2|TRBV2|TRBJ2-3|-
CASSENGRSTDTQYF
TGTGCCAGCAGTGAAAACGGGAGGAGCACAGATACGCAGTATTTT
>TRBD2|TRBV7-3|TRBJ2-3|-
CASSRGSGTDTQYF
TGTGCCAGCAGCCGCGGGAGCGGCACAGATACGCAGTATTTT
>-|TRBV5-1|TRBJ1-2|-
CASSLGPSQNYGYTF
TGCGCCAGCAGCTTGGGCCCCTCCCAGAACTATGGCTACACCTTC
>-|TRBV7-3|TRBJ2-2|few
CASSLIDSLATNTGELFF
TGTGCCAGCAGCTTAATCGACTCCCTAGCGACGAACACCGGGGAGCTGTTTTTT
>-|TRBV6-5|TRBJ2-1|-
CASSYVFQGNEQFF
TGTGCCAGCAGTTACGTTTTCCAGGGCAATGAGCAGTTCTTC
>TRBD2|TRBV5-4|TRBJ2-1|-
CASSGGTLAGGGNEQFF
TGTGCCAGCAGCGGCGGGACGCTCGCGGGAGGGGGGAATGAGCAGTTCTTC
>TRBD2|TRBV14|TRBJ2-1|-
CASRHSGRGEYNEQFF
TGTGCCAGCAGACATAGCGGGAGGGGAGAATACAATGAGCAGTTCTTC
>-|TRBV6-6|TRBJ1-1|-
CASSAGEAFF
TGTGCCAGCAGTGCGGGAGAAGCTTTCTTT
>-|TRBV19|TRBJ2-3|-
CASRETAPSTDTQYF
TGTGCCAGTAGGGAGACAGCTCCTAGCACAGATACGCAGTATTTT
>-|TRBV11-2|TRBJ2-7|once
CASSLDRVSSYEQYF
TGTGCCAGCAGCTTAGACAGGGTAAGCTCCTACGAGCAGTACTTC
>TRBD2|TRBV6-5|TRBJ2-7|-
CASIGTSDSYEQYF
TGTGCCAGCATTGGGACTAGCGACTCCTACGAGCAGTACTTC
>TRBD2|TRBV5-1|TRBJ2-1|-
CASSFVTGTSTYNEQFF
TGCGCCAGCAGCTTCGTAACCGGGACTAGCACCTACAATGAGCAGTTCTTC
>TRBD1|TRBV7-9|TRBJ2-7|-
CASSLADRAHEQYF
TGTGCCAGCAGCTTAGCCGACAGGGCCCACGAGCAGTACTTC
>-|TRBV5-1|TRBJ1-2|-
CASSLEAVYGYTF
TGCGCCAGCAGCTTGGAGGCGGTCTATGGCTACACCTTC
>TRBD2|TRBV10-3|TRBJ2-7|-
CAISEGLVTEQYF
TGTGCCATCAGTGAGGGACTAGTTACCGAGCAGTACTTC
>TRBD2|TRBV28|TRBJ2-7|once
CASSFVAGGRPEQYF
TGTGCCAGCAGTTTCGTAGCGGGAGGAAGACCCGAGCAGTACTTC
>-|TRBV3-1/TRBV3-2|TRBJ2-1|-
CASSQEEAISYNEQFF
TGTGCCAGCAGCCAAGAAGAAGCGATCTCCTACAATGAGCAGTTCTTC
>-|TRBV6-1|TRBJ2-1|-
CASSETGTSTYNEQFF
TGTGCCAGCAGTGAGACCGGGACTTCGACCTACAATGAGCAGTTCTTC
>TRBD2|TRBV25-1|TRBJ2-3|-
CASSAIAGVTDTQYF
TGTGCCAGCAGTGCCATAGCGGGAGTGACAGATACGCAGTATTTT
>-|TRBV15|TRBJ2-1|-
CATSREGGYYNEQFF
TGTGCCACCAGCAGAGAGGGGGGATACTACAATGAGCAGTTCTTC
>TRBD1|TRBV5-1|TRBJ1-1|-
CASSWGQGDTEAFF
TGCGCCAGCAGCTGGGGACAGGGTGACACTGAAGCTTTCTTT
>-|TRBV11-2|TRBJ2-3|-
CASSFRSGSTDTQYF
TGTGCCAGCAGCTTCAGAAGCGGAAGCACAGATACGCAGTATTTT
>TRBD1|TRBV10-1|TRBJ2-2|-
CASSDSFRTGGTGELFF
TGCGCCAGCAGTGATTCCTTCCGGACAGGGGGCACCGGGGAGCTGTTTTTT
>TRBD1|TRBV28|TRBJ1-6|-
CASSLIVQGIPLHF
TGTGCCAGCAGTTTAATCGTACAGGGGATACCCCTCCACTTT
>TRBD1|TRBV25-1|TRBJ1-2|-
CASSSWPRGNYGYTF
TGTGCCAGCAGCTCCTGGCCCAGGGGGAACTATGGCTACACCTTC
>-|TRBV10-2|TRBJ2-1|-
CASSESEGTLYNEQFF
TGCGCCAGCAGTGAAAGCGAGGGTACGCTCTACAATGAGCAGTTCTTC
>-|TRBV4-2|TRBJ1-4|-
CASSQGPGYEKLFF
TGTGCCAGCAGCCAGGGGCCAGGGTATGAAAAACTGTTTTTT